Listed below are T cell receptor beta chains from one sample, sequenced in a study of cytomegalovirus exposure and HLA in healthy donors. This table comes from immunoSEQ multiplex PCR, and its TCRdb copy is limited to in-frame clones, with some not included. The table records under 65,000 clones, roughly 94% of them present only once. Sequences were obtained from PBMCs. These receptors were taken from a woman aged 18-35 years in good health and CMV-seropositive. CDR3s include the opening cysteine and the closing phenylalanine or tryptophan. The order of the fields is J gene, D gene, clone size, V gene, CDR3 protein, CDR3 DNA. D genes are given only for firm matches. Clone size, where shown, is once, few, many, or a class for clones that have expanded.

TRBJ2-7 TRBD1 few TRBV5-4 CASSTSTGGYYEQYF TGTGCCAGCAGCACGTCCACAGGGGGCTATTACGAGCAGTACTTC
TRBJ2-3 - - TRBV28 CASTPYVVASGGGTQYF TGTGCCAGCACCCCTTATGTGGTGGCTAGCGGAGGGGGTACGCAGTATTTT
TRBJ1-2 - - TRBV5-1 CASSLGEGLNYGYTF TGCGCCAGCAGCTTGGGTGAGGGTTTAAACTATGGCTACACCTTC
TRBJ1-1 - - TRBV4-2 CASSQDLEGWNTEAFF TGTGCCAGCAGCCAAGATCTTGAGGGATGGAACACTGAAGCTTTCTTT
TRBJ2-2 TRBD1 - TRBV28 CASSRTGNTGELFF TGTGCCAGCAGCAGGACAGGGAACACCGGGGAGCTGTTTTTT
TRBJ2-2 TRBD1 - TRBV4-3 CASSHLSGTDFRRELFF TGCGCCAGCAGCCATTTATCCGGGACAGATTTTAGGAGGGAGCTGTTTTTT
TRBJ1-1 - - TRBV18 CASSPGTMNTEAFF TGTGCCAGCTCACCAGGCACCATGAACACTGAAGCTTTCTTT
TRBJ2-2 TRBD1 - TRBV5-1 CASSMRTGGPNTGELFF TGCGCCAGCAGCATGCGTACAGGGGGCCCGAACACCGGGGAGCTGTTTTTT
TRBJ2-7 TRBD1 - TRBV28 CARALEDRVPVCYEQYF TGTGCCAGAGCCCTCGAAGACAGGGTCCCGGTTTGTTACGAGCAGTACTTC
TRBJ2-7 - - TRBV11-2 CASSFSQGSYEQYF TGTGCCAGCAGCTTTTCCCAGGGGTCCTACGAGCAGTACTTC
TRBJ2-6 TRBD1 - TRBV12-5 CASGWFGTGSSGANVLTF TGTGCTAGTGGTTGGTTCGGGACAGGGAGCTCTGGGGCCAACGTCCTGACTTTC
TRBJ2-1 - - TRBV28 CASSRTSRNEQFF TGTGCCAGCAGTCGAACTAGCCGCAATGAGCAGTTCTTC
TRBJ2-2 TRBD1 few TRBV25-1 CASRPGQGDTGELFF TGTGCCAGCAGACCGGGACAGGGTGACACCGGGGAGCTGTTTTTT
TRBJ1-5 - - TRBV2 CASSRTEVYGQPQHF TGTGCCAGCAGCCGGACGGAGGTTTATGGGCAGCCCCAGCATTTT
TRBJ1-1 - - TRBV10-2 CATRVGGQLLNTEAFF TGCGCCACCCGGGTGGGGGGGCAACTGTTGAACACTGAAGCTTTCTTT
TRBJ2-1 TRBD2 - TRBV9 CASSADPGTSRIKFF TGTGCCAGCAGCGCGGACCCCGGGACTAGCAGGATAAAGTTCTTC
TRBJ2-7 TRBD1 once TRBV2 CASTRDRVNYEQYF TGTGCCAGCACTAGGGACAGGGTAAATTACGAGCAGTACTTC
TRBJ2-1 TRBD2 - TRBV6-5 CASSYDASGFYNEQFF TGTGCCAGCAGTTACGACGCTAGCGGGTTCTACAATGAGCAGTTCTTC
TRBJ2-3 TRBD2 - TRBV29-1 CSVESSGGADTQYF TGCAGCGTTGAATCGAGCGGGGGGGCCGATACGCAGTATTTT
TRBJ2-7 TRBD1 - TRBV7-9 CASSSTRDREGYEQYF TGTGCCAGCAGCTCGACTCGGGACAGGGAAGGGTACGAGCAGTACTTC
TRBJ2-7 TRBD2 - TRBV15 CATSRGGGRPYEQYF TGTGCCACCAGCAGAGGGGGGGGGAGACCTTACGAGCAGTACTTC
TRBJ1-1 TRBD1 once TRBV5-1 CASRPRTGAMNTEAFF TGCGCCAGCAGACCACGGACAGGGGCAATGAACACTGAAGCTTTCTTT
TRBJ1-4 TRBD1 - TRBV28 CASSFERARGDEKLFF TGTGCCAGCAGTTTCGAAAGGGCCAGGGGGGATGAAAAACTGTTTTTT
TRBJ1-6 - - TRBV6-5 CASSYIARVNSPLHF TGTGCCAGCAGTTACATTGCCAGGGTGAATTCACCCCTCCACTTT
TRBJ2-2 - - TRBV19 CASSTGPNTGELFF TGTGCCAGTAGTACAGGTCCGAACACCGGGGAGCTGTTTTTT
TRBJ2-5 - - TRBV27 CASSKRTEETQYF TGTGCCAGCAGTAAACGGACAGAAGAGACCCAGTACTTC
TRBJ2-1 TRBD2 - TRBV6-4 CAEPGLAGGPYNEQFF TGTGCAGAACCGGGACTAGCGGGAGGGCCCTACAATGAGCAGTTCTTC
TRBJ2-1 - - TRBV30 CAWSRPRRETYNEQFF TGTGCCTGGAGTCGGCCCAGGCGGGAAACATACAATGAGCAGTTCTTC
TRBJ1-3 - - TRBV7-9 CASGATLSGNTIYF TGTGCCAGCGGGGCCACTCTCTCTGGAAACACCATATATTTT
TRBJ1-2 TRBD1 - TRBV28 CASSKGQFNYGYTF TGTGCCAGCAGTAAGGGACAGTTTAACTATGGCTACACCTTC
TRBJ2-1 TRBD1 - TRBV7-9 CASSPGGAYNEQFF TGTGCCAGCAGCCCAGGGGGCGCCTACAATGAGCAGTTCTTC
TRBJ2-7 TRBD1 - TRBV11-2 CASSLRTGVNYEQYF TGTGCCAGCAGCTTAAGAACAGGGGTTAATTACGAGCAGTACTTC
TRBJ1-5 - once TRBV19 CASRPGSQPQHF TGTGCCAGTAGGCCCGGGAGTCAGCCCCAGCATTTT
TRBJ2-3 TRBD2 - TRBV5-6 CASSWGLAGVSTDTQYF TGTGCCAGCAGCTGGGGACTAGCGGGAGTTAGCACAGATACGCAGTATTTT
TRBJ2-5 - - TRBV7-7 CASSPGAGARETQYF TGTGCTAGCAGCCCCGGGGCGGGGGCGAGGGAGACCCAGTACTTC
TRBJ1-4 - - TRBV28 CASSSSSATNEKLFF TGTGCCAGCAGTAGCTCGAGTGCAACTAATGAAAAACTGTTTTTT
TRBJ2-3 - - TRBV13 CASSSSLAGDTQYF TGTGCCAGCAGCTCCTCGCTAGCCGGAGATACGCAGTATTTT
TRBJ2-2 TRBD2 - TRBV2 CASNLLAGDAGELFF TGTGCCAGCAACCTACTAGCGGGGGACGCCGGGGAGCTGTTTTTT
TRBJ2-3 TRBD2 - TRBV10-3 CAIMGTSGDTQYF TGTGCCATCATGGGGACTAGCGGAGATACGCAGTATTTT
TRBJ2-3 TRBD2 - TRBV27 CASSFVGGGEGADTQYF TGTGCCAGCAGTTTTGTAGGCGGGGGGGAGGGTGCAGATACGCAGTATTTT
TRBJ2-2 - - TRBV28 CASSLLGQKGTGELFF TGTGCCAGCAGTTTGCTCGGACAGAAAGGCACCGGGGAGCTGTTTTTT
TRBJ2-5 TRBD2 - TRBV5-1 CASTPSTSGGGETQYF TGCGCCAGCACCCCGTCGACTAGCGGAGGGGGGGAGACCCAGTACTTC
TRBJ1-1 - - TRBV7-9 CASSLGQLTEAFF TGTGCCAGCAGCCTAGGACAGCTCACTGAAGCTTTCTTT
TRBJ1-3 TRBD1 - TRBV19 CASSQGMGGNTIYF TGTGCCAGCTCACAGGGGATGGGTGGAAACACCATATATTTT
TRBJ1-5 - - TRBV4-1 CASSQEGGDSLYSNQPQHF TGCGCCAGCAGCCAAGAAGGGGGAGACAGCCTATATAGCAATCAGCCCCAGCATTTT
TRBJ2-2 TRBD2 - TRBV5-8 CASSTRAGVTGELFF TGTGCCAGCAGCACCCGAGCGGGAGTCACCGGGGAGCTGTTTTTT
TRBJ1-4 - - TRBV7-9 CASSLRQNEKLFF TGTGCCAGCAGCTTAAGACAGAATGAAAAACTGTTTTTT
TRBJ1-5 TRBD1 - TRBV28 CASSQDRGNQPQHF TGTGCCAGCAGCCAAGACAGGGGAAATCAGCCCCAGCATTTT
TRBJ1-5 - - TRBV15 CATSRVGLREFPRPQHF TGTGCCACCAGCAGAGTTGGTCTTCGGGAATTTCCTCGGCCCCAGCATTTT
TRBJ2-1 TRBD1 - TRBV4-3 CASSQAPPGQGNNEQFF TGCGCCAGCAGCCAAGCCCCTCCCGGACAGGGGAACAATGAGCAGTTCTTC
TRBJ2-7 TRBD2 - TRBV10-2 CASLAAGAIYEQYF TGCGCCAGCCTGGCCGCGGGAGCCATCTACGAGCAGTACTTC
TRBJ2-7 - - TRBV11-2 CASKSPSSYEQYF TGTGCCAGCAAAAGCCCGAGCTCCTACGAGCAGTACTTC
TRBJ1-1 - - TRBV27 CASSFLGLNTEAFF TGTGCCAGCAGTTTTTTGGGGCTGAACACTGAAGCTTTCTTT
TRBJ2-7 TRBD1 - TRBV11-2 CASSADGQDFDEQYF TGTGCCAGCAGCGCTGACGGACAGGATTTCGACGAGCAGTACTTC